Listed here is a single TCR beta chain. The antigen remains unidentified. Every diagnosis used clinical symptoms, serum thyroxine and TRAb, thyroid ultrasound and orbital computed tomography. Trimming removed 2 bases from V and 5 bases from J; junction bases left unmatched: 6. This CDR3 spans 16 amino acids. Germline CDR1 is LGHDT and CDR2 is YNNKEL (reference sequence). The sample comes from a study of T cells in Graves' hyperthyroidism and ophthalmopathy. The wider study: Prior to any treatment, at the point of initial diagnosis, peripheral blood was collected. Broader study findings: Researchers report that a 13 V-J model separated ophthalmopathy from stable hyperthyroidism.

RNA transcripts gave rise to amplified TCR beta CDR3 regions. RT-PCR in the first round (using the HTBI primer set) targeted the TCR CDR3. TCRdb recomputed calls from the multiplex PCR reads with MiXCR, one row per CDR3 protein. The sample carries around 600,000 distinct CDR3 sequences, roughly 15% recorded once. The specimen sequenced was blood. The chain employs TRBV3-1 and TRBJ2-3, with 11 bases lining up with TRBD2. This TCR derives from a woman between 35 and 50 years old with Graves' ophthalmopathy. The CDR3 here is CASSQISGRAKDTQYF. CDR3 DNA sequence: TGTGCCAGCAGCCAAATTAGCGGGAGGGCCAAAGATACGCAGTATTTT.